This entry lists 8 T cell receptor beta chains sequenced from one sample in a study of blood T cell repertoires in COVID-19. Here immunoSEQ multiplex PCR was the method, and the copy in TCRdb shows in-frame clones only, minus some. The sample shows 450,000 or so clones, about 88% of them seen only once. The sequenced material came from peripheral blood. These receptors were taken from a man between 18 and 35 years old with COVID-19, enrolled during active disease.

The V call is TRBV7-9, the J call TRBJ2-3; D ambiguous. In germline, CDR1 is SEHNR, CDR2 FQNEAQ (reference sequence). Trimming took off 8 bases at V and 4 bases at J, with 13 bases between the two ends. The CDR3 is made up of 13 amino acids. The CDR3: CASSFMESDTQYF. Here the CDR3 DNA reads TGTGCCAGCTCATTCATGGAGTCAGATACGCAGTATTTT.

The chain is built from TRBV18 and TRBJ1-2, with D unresolved. The germline gives CDR1 KGHSH, CDR2 LQKENI. This CDR3 comprises 16 residues. The V end lost 6 bases, the J end lost 3 bases, and 20 bases lay between the germline ends. The chain's CDR3 is CASSPQEVRSDYGYTF. The DNA of the CDR3 is TGTGCCAGCTCGCCTCAAGAGGTTAGGTCGGACTATGGCTACACCTTC.

CDR3 DNA sequence: TGTGCCAGCAGCCGGGGACAGCTTATCTCTGGAAACACCATATATTTT. This codes for CASSRGQLISGNTIYF. This chain uses TRBV11-2 with TRBJ1-3; 7 nucleotides match TRBD1. The V gene's germline CDR1 is SGHAT and CDR2 FQNNGV. The junction had 7 bases not matched to a gene; V was cut back by 5 bases and J by 0 bases. The CDR3 loop spans 16 amino acids.

The V gene is TRBV11-2, the J gene TRBJ2-1; a possible D gene is TRBD1 (5 bases). V was pared by 0 bases and J by 6 bases, with 18 bases between. The CDR3 extends over 17 amino acids. Looked up from germline, CDR1 is SGHAT and CDR2 is FQNNGV. The CDR3 coding sequence is TGTGCCAGCAGCTTAGATCTCGGCCAGGGCCGCGGCAATGAGCAGTTCTTC. Protein sequence: CASSLDLGQGRGNEQFF.

The chain has TRBV6-5 and TRBJ1-5; 7 bases fit TRBD1. Germline assignment: CDR1 MNHEY and CDR2 SVGAGI. V gave up 8 bases and J gave up 3 bases; unmatched junction bases: 4. The CDR3 is 13 amino acids. This chain's CDR3 is CASQGENNQPQHF. DNA of the CDR3: TGTGCCAGCCAGGGGGAAAACAATCAGCCCCAGCATTTT.

This clone was picked up one time. The V and J genes are TRBV25-1 and TRBJ2-7; TRBD2 is a possible D gene (6 bases). Trimming shortened V by 2 bases and J by 3 bases, and 11 bases separated the two germline ends. The germline V gene encodes CDR1 MGHDK and CDR2 SYGVNS. The CDR3 runs to 14 residues. The CDR3 spells CASSENGGNYEQYF. DNA of the CDR3: TGTGCCAGCAGTGAAAATGGGGGGAACTACGAGCAGTACTTC.

The chain is built from TRBV18 and TRBJ2-6, with unresolved D. The germline V gene encodes CDR1 KGHSH and CDR2 LQKENI. The length of the CDR3 is 16 residues. V lost 1 base and J lost 0, with 7 bases in between. The CDR3 region has the DNA TGTGCCAGCTCACCACAGCCGAGCTCTGGGGCCAACGTCCTGACTTTC. Its protein product is CASSPQPSSGANVLTF.

The chain carries TRBV7-8 and TRBJ2-7, with no clear D. Germline CDR1 and CDR2: SGHVS and FQNEAQ. The ends were cut back, 5 bases at V and 7 bases at J, with 15 bases in the middle. The CDR3 extends over 13 amino acids. Here the CDR3 reads CASSPGLAKEQYF. DNA for the CDR3: TGTGCCAGCAGCCCCGGGTTAGCCAAGGAGCAGTACTTC. The entire variable domain, with the rest obtained from reference TRBV7-8 and TRBJ2-7, is as follows: GAGVSQSPRYKVAKRGQDVALRCDPISGHVSLFWYQQALGQGPEFLTYFQNEAQLDKSGLPSDRFFAERPEGSVSTLKIQRTQQEDSAVYLCASSPGLAKEQYFGPGTRLTVT.